A single sample is the source of the 2 T cell receptor beta chains below, sequenced in a study of shared clonotypes between healthy human individuals. Repertoires were generated with immunoSEQ multiplex PCR, while TCRdb's copy carries only in-frame clones and drops some. The sample has 2 million to 3 million clones, approximately 93% seen once. Material for sequencing was naive CD4+ T cells from PBMCs. The subset was: CD45RA+ positively selected. Source of these receptors: a man between 18 and 35 years old in good health. Some clones in this sample may be carry-over from other donors' samples.

The CDR3 spells CASRFGIPHTDTQYF. The CDR3 bases are TGCGCCAGCAGATTTGGGATCCCCCACACAGATACGCAGTATTTT. This chain joins TRBV5-1 and TRBJ2-3; no definite D call. With 5 bases removed from V and 2 bases from J, the gap between germline ends came to 15 bases. This CDR3 contains 15 residues. The germline gives CDR1 SGHRS, CDR2 YFSETQ. The whole variable domain, filled in from reference TRBV5-1 and TRBJ2-3, reads KAGVTQTPRYLIKTRGQQVTLSCSPISGHRSVSWYQQTPGQGLQFLFEYFSETQRNKGNFPGRFSGRQFSNSRSEMNVSTLELGDSALYLCASRFGIPHTDTQYFGPGTRLTVL.

This clone was recorded only once. The chain employs TRBV27 and TRBJ1-1, with a weak D call TRBD1 (6 bases). The V and J ends lost 2 bases and 1 base respectively, with 8 bases between them. The CDR3 contains 14 residues. Germline V lookup: CDR1 MNHEY, CDR2 SMNVEV (reference sequence). This CDR3 is CASSLTTGNTEAFF. Written as DNA, the CDR3 is TGTGCCAGCAGTTTAACGACAGGGAACACTGAAGCTTTCTTT.